The source of this T cell receptor (beta chain) is a study of cytomegalovirus exposure and HLA in healthy donors. Study-level information: Out of 150 million to 200 million T cells, an earlier analysis found around 120 million unique TCR beta sequences in total. Findings of the study overall: Looking again later, the authors saw that most CMV-associated TCR beta chains seemed HLA-restricted. DRB1 showed the most TCR associations and HLA-C the fewest in a later analysis, as rates varied by HLA locus. Earlier analysis found most TCR beta V segments productive about 90% or about 30% of the time.

The germline V gene has CDR1 GTSNPN and CDR2 SVGIG (reference sequence). The V and J ends lost 3 bases and 4 bases, in that order; junction bases with no gene match: 8. CDR3 length: 14 amino acids. Vbeta (60) and Jbeta (13) primers were used in the PCR. Sequencing used immunoSEQ multiplex PCR; TCRdb keeps in-frame clones, though not all of them. The sample lists around 85,000 clones, over 65% occurring once. Concerning this clone itself: What it binds is unknown.

This clonotype originated in a man younger than 40 in good health and CMV-seropositive. The chain carries TRBV30 and TRBJ1-2, with 7 positions matching TRBD1. The specimen was PBMCs. CDR3 DNA sequence: TGTGCCTGGAGAGAACTCTGGACAGGCTATGGCTACACCTTC. Its protein product is CAWRELWTGYGYTF.